These 20 T cell receptor beta chains originate from one sample sequenced in a study of blood T cell repertoires in COVID-19. The repertoire was sequenced with immunoSEQ multiplex PCR; TCRdb's copy has only in-frame clones and lacks some. The sample has tens of thousands of clones, 75% to 80% seen once. Sequencing was performed on peripheral blood. These receptor sequences come from a woman aged 70-85 years with acute or convalescent COVID-19.

The chain has TRBV7-2 and TRBJ1-3; a weak D match, TRBD1 (6 bases). Trimming took 4 bases from V and 0 from J, leaving 13 bases between them. Germline V gene data show CDR1 as SGHTA and CDR2 as FQGNSA. The CDR3 is 16 amino acids. The CDR3 region has the DNA TGTGCCAGCAGCTCGACAGGACAATTCTCTGGAAACACCATATATTTT. It specifies CASSSTGQFSGNTIYF.

V is TRBV6-5 and J is TRBJ2-7; the match to TRBD1 covers 9 bases. V lost 6 bases to trimming and J lost 1 base; unmatched junction nucleotides: 7. There are 15 residues in the CDR3. Germline loops: CDR1 MNHEY, CDR2 SVGAGI. The CDR3, as DNA: TGTGCCAGCAGGGCCGGGACAGGGATTTCCTACGAGCAGTACTTC. Translated, it gives CASRAGTGISYEQYF.

V gene TRBV6-1 combines with J gene TRBJ1-4; TRBD1 aligns across 7 bases. J gave up 0 bases and V 4 bases, and 5 bases lay outside the gene matches. CDR1 MNHNS and CDR2 SASEGT come from the germline V gene. This CDR3 contains 16 residues. The CDR3 nucleotides are TGTGCCAGCAGTGGCCGGGACAGTCCAACTAATGAAAAACTGTTTTTT. Translated: CASSGRDSPTNEKLFF.

The V and J genes are TRBV6-1 and TRBJ1-5; 7 bases are shared with TRBD1. Germline assignment: CDR1 MNHNS and CDR2 SASEGT. The CDR3 spans 20 residues. V was clipped by 1 base and J by 3 bases; unmatched bases: 18. The CDR3 nucleotides are TGTGCCAGCAGTGAAGGGGTATTCCCGGGAACGGGACAGTTCAATCAGCCCCAGCATTTT. Its translation: CASSEGVFPGTGQFNQPQHF.

The chain joins TRBV3-1 (or the pseudogene TRBV3-2) to TRBJ1-2; D unresolved. The V and J ends lost 1 base and 5 bases respectively, with 5 bases between them. Germline CDR1 reads LGHDT; CDR2 reads YNNKEL (reference sequence). The CDR3 covers 12 residues. The CDR3 nucleotides are TGTGCCAGCAGCCAAGCGAGATATGGCTACACCTTC. Translation: CASSQARYGYTF.

The V gene is TRBV6-6, the J gene TRBJ1-2; 9 bases are shared with TRBD1. V was pared by 6 bases and J by 1 base, with 3 bases of the junction left unmatched. Germline assignment: CDR1 MNHNY and CDR2 SVGAGI (reference sequence). CDR3 length: 14 residues. The CDR3 sequence: CASRKGQGNYGYTF. The CDR3 DNA follows: TGTGCCAGCAGAAAGGGACAGGGTAACTATGGCTACACCTTC.

The V and J genes are TRBV28 and TRBJ2-2; 9 bases align to TRBD1. This CDR3 region has 13 residues. V lost 8 bases to trimming and J lost 4 bases; unmatched junction nucleotides: 2. Germline values: CDR1 MDHEN, CDR2 SYDVKM. The DNA of the CDR3 is TGTGCCAGCGGGACAGGGTTCACCGGGGAGCTGTTTTTT. It yields the protein CASGTGFTGELFF.

The chain recombines TRBV30 with TRBJ2-2, with D unclear. Germline values: CDR1 GTSNPN, CDR2 SVGIG (reference sequence). V lost 4 bases to trimming and J lost 1 base, with 16 bases between them. The CDR3 has 16 residues. The CDR3 coding sequence is TGTGCCTGGATAGCTCTTGGCAGCCGGAACACCGGGGAGCTGTTTTTT. Translating gives CAWIALGSRNTGELFF.

This clone was recorded a few times. V gene TRBV6-5 combines with J gene TRBJ1-1; no clear D gene. This CDR3 spans 13 amino acids. Germline V CDR1 and CDR2: MNHEY, SVGAGI. Trimming stripped 7 bases from V and 3 bases from J, with 12 bases between. CDR3 residues: CASTVSVYTEAFF. The CDR3 DNA reads TGTGCCAGCACCGTTAGCGTTTACACTGAAGCTTTCTTT.

The chain joins TRBV19 to TRBJ2-5; a weak D match, TRBD2 (6 bases). The germline gives CDR1 LNHDA, CDR2 SQIVND (reference sequence). V was cut by 4 bases and J by 5 bases, with 11 bases left in between. The CDR3 length is 13 residues. The chain's CDR3 is CASSTRDPETQYF. The CDR3 nucleotides read TGTGCCAGTAGTACGCGGGACCCGGAGACCCAGTACTTC.

This rearrangement joins TRBV19 to TRBJ2-7, with unresolved D. The CDR3 consists of 13 residues. Germline-derived CDR1 and CDR2 are LNHDA and SQIVND (reference sequence). Trimming shortened V by 2 bases and J by 3 bases, and 8 bases separated the two germline ends. CDR3 in amino acids: CASSINRDYEQYF. The CDR3 DNA sequence: TGTGCCAGTAGTATAAACCGAGACTACGAGCAGTACTTC. The whole variable domain, filled in from reference TRBV19 and TRBJ2-7, reads DGGITQSPKYLFRKEGQNVTLSCEQNLNHDAMYWYRQDPGQGLRLIYYSQIVNDFQKGDIAEGYSVSREKKESFPLTVTSAQKNPTAFYLCASSINRDYEQYFGPGTRLTVT.

The J gene is TRBJ2-6, the V gene TRBV19; D unclear. The V end lost 6 bases, the J end lost 0 bases, and 12 bases lay between the germline ends. In germline, CDR1 is LNHDA, CDR2 SQIVND (reference sequence). CDR3 length equals 16 residues. The chain's CDR3 is CASRRPASSGANVLTF. The CDR3 DNA reads TGTGCCAGTAGGCGTCCGGCTAGCTCTGGGGCCAACGTCCTGACTTTC.

The chain couples TRBV3-1 (or the pseudogene TRBV3-2) to TRBJ1-5, with D unclear. The CDR3 covers 14 residues. Between the trimmed V and J ends, which lost 0 bases and 2 bases, there was a span of 5 bases. Looked up from germline, CDR1 is LGHDT and CDR2 is YNNKEL (reference sequence). CDR3 nucleotide sequence: TGTGCCAGCAGCCAAGATAATGGCAATCAGCCCCAGCATTTT. Amino acid sequence: CASSQDNGNQPQHF.

The rearrangement joins TRBV7-6 to TRBJ1-5; D not resolved. The V end was cut by 5 bases, the J end by 0 bases, with 5 bases between. CDR3 size: 13 residues. The germline V gene has CDR1 SGHVS and CDR2 FNYEAQ. DNA for the CDR3: TGTGCCAGCAGCCTAACTAGCAATCAGCCCCAGCATTTT. This translates into CASSLTSNQPQHF.

The rearrangement links TRBV9 to TRBJ2-2; perhaps TRBD2 as D (7 bases). Germline V gene sequence: CDR1 SGDLS, CDR2 YYNGEE. The CDR3 is 17 amino acids. Trimming stripped 4 bases from V and 2 bases from J, with 18 bases between. For the CDR3, the DNA is TGTGCCAGCAGCCCGATACCGCGGGGGCCCAACACCGGGGAGCTGTTTTTT. This translates into CASSPIPRGPNTGELFF. Variable domain in full (rest from reference TRBV9 and TRBJ2-2): DSGVTQTPKHLITATGQRVTLRCSPRSGDLSVYWYQQSLDQGLQFLIQYYNGEERAKGNILERFSAQQFPDLHSELNLSSLELGDSALYFCASSPIPRGPNTGELFFGEGSRLTVL.

This chain links TRBV27 with TRBJ1-3; the match to TRBD1 covers 7 bases. CDR1 is MNHEY and CDR2 is SMNVEV in the germline V gene (reference sequence). V lost 5 bases and J lost 4; bases outside the gene matches: 11. The CDR3 is made up of 16 amino acids. CDR3 region: CASSPQTGSWGNTIYF. The CDR3 DNA reads TGTGCCAGCAGTCCGCAGACAGGGTCTTGGGGAAACACCATATATTTT.

The rearrangement uses TRBV5-1 and TRBJ2-3; 13 bases are a match to TRBD2. The length of the CDR3 is 15 residues. Germline trimming cut 1 base from V and 5 bases from J; bases unmatched to any gene: 1. The germline V gene has CDR1 SGHRS and CDR2 YFSETQ. The DNA of the CDR3 is TGCGCCAGCAGCTTGCGGACTAGCGGGGGAGATACGCAGTATTTT. Translation: CASSLRTSGGDTQYF. The entire variable domain, with the rest obtained from reference TRBV5-1 and TRBJ2-3, is as follows: KAGVTQTPRYLIKTRGQQVTLSCSPISGHRSVSWYQQTPGQGLQFLFEYFSETQRNKGNFPGRFSGRQFSNSRSEMNVSTLELGDSALYLCASSLRTSGGDTQYFGPGTRLTVL.

The sample holds a few counts of this clone. The chain employs TRBV30 and TRBJ2-3; perhaps TRBD1 as D (6 bases). The CDR3 has 15 amino acids. Germline V gives CDR1 GTSNPN, CDR2 SVGIG (reference sequence). Trimming left V 1 base short and J 2 bases short, with 13 bases between. As DNA, the CDR3 is TGTGCCTGGAGTGCCCTACAGGGAAACACAGATACGCAGTATTTT. This codes for CAWSALQGNTDTQYF.

The chain recombines TRBV19 with TRBJ1-4; 8 bases agree with TRBD1. With 6 bases clipped from V and 7 bases from J, the junction kept 10 bases outside the gene matches. The CDR3 is 15 amino acids. Germline V gene sequence: CDR1 LNHDA, CDR2 SQIVND (reference sequence). The CDR3 loop is CASSPGGQGGEKLFF. The CDR3 DNA is TGTGCCAGTAGCCCAGGGGGCCAAGGGGGTGAAAAACTGTTTTTT.

V is TRBV28 and J is TRBJ1-5; TRBD1 is a possible D gene (6 bases). This CDR3 comprises 16 residues. Germline CDR1 and CDR2: MDHEN and SYDVKM. The ends were cut back, 1 base at V and 0 bases at J, with 10 bases in the middle. CDR3 sequence (DNA): TGTGCCAGCAGTTTATCTGGGACATTTAGCAATCAGCCCCAGCATTTT. It encodes CASSLSGTFSNQPQHF.